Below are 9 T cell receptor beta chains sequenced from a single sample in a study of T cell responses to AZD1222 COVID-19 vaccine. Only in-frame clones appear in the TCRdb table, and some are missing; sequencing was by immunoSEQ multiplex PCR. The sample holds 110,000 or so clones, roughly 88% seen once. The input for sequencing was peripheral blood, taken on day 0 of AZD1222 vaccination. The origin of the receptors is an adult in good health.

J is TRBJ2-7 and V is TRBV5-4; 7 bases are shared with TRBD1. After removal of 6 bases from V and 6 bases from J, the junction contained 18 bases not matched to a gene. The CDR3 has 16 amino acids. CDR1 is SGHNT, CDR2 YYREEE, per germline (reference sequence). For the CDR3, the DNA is TGTGCCAGCACCTCTGCGACAGGGATGTTGAGTGGCGAGCAGTACTTC. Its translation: CASTSATGMLSGEQYF.

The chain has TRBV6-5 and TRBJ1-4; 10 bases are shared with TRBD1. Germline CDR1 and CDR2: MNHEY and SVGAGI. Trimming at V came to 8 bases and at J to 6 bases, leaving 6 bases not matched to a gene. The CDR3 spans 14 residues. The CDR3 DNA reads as TGTGCCAGCGATTTGGGACAGGGGTATGAAAAACTGTTTTTT. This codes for CASDLGQGYEKLFF.

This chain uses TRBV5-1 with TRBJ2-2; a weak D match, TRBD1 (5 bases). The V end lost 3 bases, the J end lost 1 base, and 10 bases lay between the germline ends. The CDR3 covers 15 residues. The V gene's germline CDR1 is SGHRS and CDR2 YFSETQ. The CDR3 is CASSSTTGNTGELFF. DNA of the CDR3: TGCGCCAGCAGCTCCACTACAGGGAACACCGGGGAGCTGTTTTTT.

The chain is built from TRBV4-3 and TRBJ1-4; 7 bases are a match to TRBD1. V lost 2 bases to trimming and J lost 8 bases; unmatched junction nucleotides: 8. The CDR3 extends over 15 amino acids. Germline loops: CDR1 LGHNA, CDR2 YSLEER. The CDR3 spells CASSQQRRGGEKLFF. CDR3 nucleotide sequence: TGCGCCAGCAGCCAACAACGCAGGGGGGGGGAAAAACTGTTTTTT.

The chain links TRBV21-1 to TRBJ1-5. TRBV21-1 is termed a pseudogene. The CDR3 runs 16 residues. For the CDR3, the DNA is TGTGCCAGCAGCAAAGTTCTCCCGTGGGGCAATCAGCCCCAGCATTTT. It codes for CASSKVLPWGNQPQHF.

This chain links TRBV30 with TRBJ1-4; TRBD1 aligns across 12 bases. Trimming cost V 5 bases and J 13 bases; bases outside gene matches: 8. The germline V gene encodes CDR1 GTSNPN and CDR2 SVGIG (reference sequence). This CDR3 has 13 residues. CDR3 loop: CAWGTGGNSRLFF. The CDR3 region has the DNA TGTGCCTGGGGGACAGGGGGCAACTCCCGACTGTTTTTT.

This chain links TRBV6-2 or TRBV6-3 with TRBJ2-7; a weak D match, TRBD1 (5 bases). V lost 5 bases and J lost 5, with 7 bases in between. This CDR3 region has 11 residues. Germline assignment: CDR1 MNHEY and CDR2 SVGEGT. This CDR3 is CASSPRDEQYF. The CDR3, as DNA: TGTGCCAGCAGTCCCAGGGACGAGCAGTACTTC.

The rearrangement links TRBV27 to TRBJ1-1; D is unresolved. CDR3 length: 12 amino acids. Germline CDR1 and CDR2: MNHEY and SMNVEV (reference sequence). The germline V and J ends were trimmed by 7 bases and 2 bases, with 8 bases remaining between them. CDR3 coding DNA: TGTGCCAGCAAGCGGGAAAACACTGAAGCTTTCTTT. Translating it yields CASKRENTEAFF.

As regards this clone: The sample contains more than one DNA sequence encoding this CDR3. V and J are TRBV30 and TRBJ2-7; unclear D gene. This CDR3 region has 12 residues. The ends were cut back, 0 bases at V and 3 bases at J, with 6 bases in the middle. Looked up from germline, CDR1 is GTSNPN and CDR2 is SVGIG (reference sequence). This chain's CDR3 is CAWSVRFYEQYF. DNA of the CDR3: TGTGCCTGGAGTGTCAGGTTCTACGAGCAGTACTTC.